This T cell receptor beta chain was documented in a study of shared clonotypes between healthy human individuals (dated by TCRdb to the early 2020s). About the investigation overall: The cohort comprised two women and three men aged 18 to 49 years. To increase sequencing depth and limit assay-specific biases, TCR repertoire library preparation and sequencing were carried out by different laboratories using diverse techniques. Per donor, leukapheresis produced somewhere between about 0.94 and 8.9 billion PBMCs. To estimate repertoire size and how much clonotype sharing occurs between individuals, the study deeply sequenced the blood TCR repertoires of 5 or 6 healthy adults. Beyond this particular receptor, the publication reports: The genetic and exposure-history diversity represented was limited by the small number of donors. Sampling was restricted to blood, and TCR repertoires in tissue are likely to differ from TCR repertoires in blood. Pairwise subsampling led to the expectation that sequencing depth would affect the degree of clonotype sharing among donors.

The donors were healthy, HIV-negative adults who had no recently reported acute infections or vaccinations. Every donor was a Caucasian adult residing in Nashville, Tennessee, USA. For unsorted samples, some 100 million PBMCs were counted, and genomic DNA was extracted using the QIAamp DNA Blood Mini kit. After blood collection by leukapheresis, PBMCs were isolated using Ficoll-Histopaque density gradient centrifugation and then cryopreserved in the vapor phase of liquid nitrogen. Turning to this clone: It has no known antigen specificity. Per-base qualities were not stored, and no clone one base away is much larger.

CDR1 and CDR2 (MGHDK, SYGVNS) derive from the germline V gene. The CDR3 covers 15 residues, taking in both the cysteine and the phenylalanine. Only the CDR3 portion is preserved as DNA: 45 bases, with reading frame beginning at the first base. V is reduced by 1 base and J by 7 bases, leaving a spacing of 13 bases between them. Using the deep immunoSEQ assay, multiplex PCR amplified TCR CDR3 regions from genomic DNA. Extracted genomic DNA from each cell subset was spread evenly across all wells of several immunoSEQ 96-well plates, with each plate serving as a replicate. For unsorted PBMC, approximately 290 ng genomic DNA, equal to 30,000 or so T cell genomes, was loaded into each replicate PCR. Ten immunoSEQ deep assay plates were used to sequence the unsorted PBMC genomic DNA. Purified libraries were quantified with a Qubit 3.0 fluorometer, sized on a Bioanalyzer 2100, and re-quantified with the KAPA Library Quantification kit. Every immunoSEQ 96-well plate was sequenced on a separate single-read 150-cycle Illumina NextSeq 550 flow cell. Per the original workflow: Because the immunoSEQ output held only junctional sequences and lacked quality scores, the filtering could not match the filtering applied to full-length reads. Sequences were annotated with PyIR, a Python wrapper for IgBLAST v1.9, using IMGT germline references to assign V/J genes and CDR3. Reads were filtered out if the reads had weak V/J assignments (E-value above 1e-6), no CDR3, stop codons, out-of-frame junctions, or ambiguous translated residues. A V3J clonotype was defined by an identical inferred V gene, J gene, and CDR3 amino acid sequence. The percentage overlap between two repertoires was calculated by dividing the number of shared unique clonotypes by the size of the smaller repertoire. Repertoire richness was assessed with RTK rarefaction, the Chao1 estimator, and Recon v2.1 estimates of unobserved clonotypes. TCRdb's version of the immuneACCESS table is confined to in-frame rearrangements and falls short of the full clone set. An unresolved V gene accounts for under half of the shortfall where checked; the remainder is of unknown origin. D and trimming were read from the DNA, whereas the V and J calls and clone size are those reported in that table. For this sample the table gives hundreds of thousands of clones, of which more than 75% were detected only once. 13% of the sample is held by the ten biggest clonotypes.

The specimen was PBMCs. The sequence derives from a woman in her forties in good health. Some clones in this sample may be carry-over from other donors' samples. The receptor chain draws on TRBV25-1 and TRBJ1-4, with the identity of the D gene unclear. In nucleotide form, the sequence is TGTGCCAGCAGTGAATCTGCCAGAAAGGGTGAAAAACTGTTTTTT. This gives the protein CASSESARKGEKLFF. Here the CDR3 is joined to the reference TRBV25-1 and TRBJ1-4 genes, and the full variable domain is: EADIYQTPRYLVIGTGKKITLECSQTMGHDKMYWYQQDPGMELHLIHYSYGVNSTEKGDLSSESTVSRIRTEHFPLTLESARPSHTSQYLCASSESARKGEKLFFGSGTQLSVL.